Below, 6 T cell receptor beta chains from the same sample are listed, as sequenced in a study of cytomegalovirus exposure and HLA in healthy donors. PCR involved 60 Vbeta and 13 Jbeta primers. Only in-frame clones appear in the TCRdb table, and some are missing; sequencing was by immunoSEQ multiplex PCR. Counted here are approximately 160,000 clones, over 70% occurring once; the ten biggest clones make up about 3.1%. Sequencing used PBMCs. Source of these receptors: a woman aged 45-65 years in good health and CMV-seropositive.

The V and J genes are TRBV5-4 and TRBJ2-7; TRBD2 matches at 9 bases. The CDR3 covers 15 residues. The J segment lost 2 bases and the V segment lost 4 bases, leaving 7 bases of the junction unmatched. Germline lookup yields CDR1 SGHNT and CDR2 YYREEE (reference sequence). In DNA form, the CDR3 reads TGTGCCAGCAGCCCCGGACTAGCGACCGCCTACGAGCAGTACTTC. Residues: CASSPGLATAYEQYF. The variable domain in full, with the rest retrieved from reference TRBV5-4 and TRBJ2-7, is ETGVTQSPTHLIKTRGQQVTLRCSSQSGHNTVSWYQQALGQGPQFIFQYYREEENGRGNFPPRFSGLQFPNYSSELNVNALELDDSALYLCASSPGLATAYEQYFGPGTRLTVT.

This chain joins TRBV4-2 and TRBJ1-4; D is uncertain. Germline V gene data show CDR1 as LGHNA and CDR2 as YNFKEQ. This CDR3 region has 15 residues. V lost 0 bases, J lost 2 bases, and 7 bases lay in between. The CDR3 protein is CASSQDPQTNEKLFF. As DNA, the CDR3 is TGTGCCAGCAGCCAAGATCCCCAGACTAATGAAAAACTGTTTTTT.

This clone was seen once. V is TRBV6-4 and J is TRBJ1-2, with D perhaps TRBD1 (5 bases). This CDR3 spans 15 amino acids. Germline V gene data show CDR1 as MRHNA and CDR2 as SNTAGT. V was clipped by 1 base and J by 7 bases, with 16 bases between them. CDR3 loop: CASSDYHQGGSGYTF. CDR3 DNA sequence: TGTGCCAGCAGTGACTACCACCAGGGAGGGTCTGGCTACACCTTC.

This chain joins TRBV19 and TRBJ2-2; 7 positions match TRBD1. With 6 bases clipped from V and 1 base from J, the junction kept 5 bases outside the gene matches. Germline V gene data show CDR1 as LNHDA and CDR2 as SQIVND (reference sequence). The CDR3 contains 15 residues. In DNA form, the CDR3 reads TGTGCCAGTAGCCGGGCAGGGGGGAACACCGGGGAGCTGTTTTTT. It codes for CASSRAGGNTGELFF.

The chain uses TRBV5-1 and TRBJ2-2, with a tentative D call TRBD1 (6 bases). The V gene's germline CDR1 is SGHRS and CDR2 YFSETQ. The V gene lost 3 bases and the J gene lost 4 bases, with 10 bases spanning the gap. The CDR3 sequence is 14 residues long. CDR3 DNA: TGCGCCAGCAGCTCCCAGGGGAGCACCGGGGAGCTGTTTTTT. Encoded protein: CASSSQGSTGELFF.

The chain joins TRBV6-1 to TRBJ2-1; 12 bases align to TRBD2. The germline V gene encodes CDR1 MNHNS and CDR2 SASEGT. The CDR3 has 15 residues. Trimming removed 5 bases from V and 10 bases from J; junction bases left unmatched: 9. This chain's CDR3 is CASSFGLAGLGEQFF. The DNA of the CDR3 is TGTGCCAGCAGTTTCGGACTAGCGGGGCTAGGGGAGCAGTTCTTC.